The table lists the clone carrying this T cell receptor beta chain with a count of one. Its antigen is as yet unknown. The CDR3 contains 16 residues. Germline trimming cut 4 bases from V and 0 bases from J; bases unmatched to any gene: 7. The germline gives CDR1 SGHTS, CDR2 YDEGEE. These data belong to a study of graft-versus-host responses after intestinal transplantation. Turning to the study itself: As for transplant type, recipients had multivisceral, liver-intestinal, or isolated intestinal grafts. Anti-thymocyte globulin served as induction for all recipients, who then took tacrolimus and steroids for about three years. General study results and limits: The study found high graft-versus-host to host-versus-graft clonal ratios in allografts of patients with graft-donor T cell macrochimerism.

TCRdb's table, derived via immunoSEQ multiplex PCR, lists solely in-frame clones and lacks some. This table holds approximately 97,000 clones, 85% to 95% found once. The receptor was isolated from a human donor who was the organ donor for an intestinal transplant. The chain employs TRBV5-8 and TRBJ2-3; 8 bases agree with TRBD1. The sample here was unstimulated CD8+ T cells sorted from spleen or lymph node cells, taken before transplant. The CDR3 nucleotides read TGTGCCAGCAGCCTTGGACAGGGTTCGAGCACAGATACGCAGTATTTT. Translating gives CASSLGQGSSTDTQYF.